One sample yielded the 5 T cell receptor beta chains listed below, sequenced in a study of post-analysis software for immune sequencing data. These TCRs are of unknown antigen specificity. General study findings and limits: Among about 5 TRBV segments more frequent in patients than controls were TRBV5-6, TRBV5-1 and TRBV20-1.

Every TCR beta cDNA library bore unique molecular identifiers. A single record per CDR3 protein comes from TCRdb applying MiXCR to the PCR reads. There are 740,000 or so distinct CDR3 sequences in the sample; about 50% occur only once, and 4% to 5.5% lies in the top ten. What was sequenced was blood. The source is a girl aged 10-17 years with multiple sclerosis.

In DNA form, the CDR3 reads TGTGCCAGCAGCTCTAAGGGACTAGCGGGATCCTACGAGCAGTACTTC. Protein: CASSSKGLAGSYEQYF. The J gene is TRBJ2-7, the V gene TRBV7-6, with 13 bases that match TRBD2. CDR3 length: 16 amino acids. J gave up 1 base and V 4 bases, and 4 bases lay outside the gene matches. CDR1 is SGHVS and CDR2 is FNYEAQ in the germline V gene.

Comment on this clonotype: A much more abundant neighbour one base away suggests this may be a read error. The gene calls are TRBV24-1 and TRBJ2-3, with 10 nucleotides matching TRBD2. Germline V gives CDR1 KGHDR, CDR2 SFDVKD. V lost 9 bases and J lost 3; bases outside the gene matches: 2. The CDR3 is made up of 13 amino acids. CDR3 amino acids: CATSSGRTDTQYF. DNA for the CDR3: TGTGCCACCTCTAGCGGGAGAACAGATACGCAGTATTTT.

This clonotype was seen a few times. The genes are TRBV20-1 and TRBJ2-5, with TRBD1 as a possible D gene (6 bases). The CDR3 has 13 residues. Germline V gives CDR1 DFQATT, CDR2 SNEGSKA (reference sequence). Written as DNA, the CDR3 is TGCAGATTACACCTGACAGGTTTAGAGACCCAGTACTTC. Translation gives CRLHLTGLETQYF.

This clonotype has more than one count but fewer than ten. V and J are TRBV7-2 and TRBJ2-5, with 8 positions matching TRBD2. This CDR3 contains 16 residues. J lost 5 bases, V lost 4 bases, and 12 bases had no gene match. Looked up from germline, CDR1 is SGHTA and CDR2 is FQGNSA. CDR3 region: CASSSPRTSLLETQYF. CDR3 sequence (DNA): TGTGCCAGCAGCTCCCCCCGGACTAGCCTTTTGGAGACCCAGTACTTC.

V usage is TRBV7-9 and J usage is TRBJ2-5; D might be TRBD1 (5 bases). The CDR3 sequence is 13 residues long. CDR1 is SEHNR, CDR2 FQNEAQ, per germline (reference sequence). V was cut by 6 bases and J by 2 bases, with 10 bases left in between. The CDR3 is CASSYQGQETQYF. DNA for the CDR3: TGTGCCAGCAGTTATCAGGGTCAAGAGACCCAGTACTTC.